This TCR beta chain was recorded in a study of blood T cell repertoires in COVID-19. Germline V gene sequence: CDR1 PRHDT, CDR2 FYEKMQ (reference sequence). This CDR3 has 16 residues. Trimming cost V 1 base and J 5 bases, with 17 bases left between them. The protocol was immunoSEQ multiplex PCR, while the TCRdb copy is restricted to in-frame clones and leaves out a portion. The data contain roughly 250,000 clones, under 95% of them singletons. The age range of participants was about 18 to 89 years, with residence in some 25 US areas. This clonotype was sampled from a woman in her 40s with acute COVID-19. Material: PBMCs or T cells enriched from blood (not recorded which). This rearrangement joins TRBV13 to TRBJ2-5, with D unresolved. In nucleotides, the CDR3 is TGTGCCAGCAGCTTAGAGCGACGCCGAAACACGGAGACCCAGTACTTC. Protein sequence: CASSLERRRNTETQYF.